Listed below are T cell receptor beta chains from one sample, sequenced in a study of T cells in Graves' hyperthyroidism and ophthalmopathy. Via MiXCR, TCRdb re-called the multiplex PCR reads, giving one row per CDR3 protein. The profile shows around 700,000 distinct CDR3 sequences, under 20% of them singletons. Sequencing was carried out using blood. The receptors shown here come from a woman aged 45-60 years with Graves' hyperthyroidism that later progressed to Graves' ophthalmopathy. Each CDR3 is given with its conserved first and last residue.

>TRBV27|TRBJ2-7
CAGSYGPGSDEQYF
>TRBV6-2/TRBV6-3|TRBJ2-5
CTSSTGIETQYF
>TRBV7-9|TRBJ1-2
CASSLDFPYYGYTF
>TRBV12-3/TRBV12-4|TRBJ2-2
CASSSTGVGELFF
>TRBV3-1|TRBJ2-2
CASSFASGELFF
>TRBV6-2/TRBV6-3|TRBJ2-7
CASSYSGSGEQYF
>TRBV7-3|TRBJ2-7
CASSFHGQGNYEQYF
>TRBV24-1|TRBJ1-1
CATTSGTFGEAFF
>TRBV7-6|TRBJ1-3
CASSPRTQGNTIYF
>TRBV29-1|TRBJ1-4
CSVAKGARGEKLFF
>TRBV4-1|TRBJ1-5
CASSGTGQGAQHF
>TRBV5-5|TRBJ2-5
CASSRDYGKTQYF
>TRBV6-1|TRBJ2-2
CASSSLLRDSNTGELFF
>TRBV20-1|TRBJ1-5
CSARDGPPLLNQPQHF
>TRBV10-2|TRBJ2-5
CASSEGWLAGGPGQETQYF
>TRBV20-1|TRBJ2-1
CSASRASGYNEQFF
>TRBV11-2|TRBJ1-4
CASSLDPIMVLFF
>TRBV27|TRBJ1-5
CASSFWGAHQPQHF
>TRBV5-5|TRBJ1-1
CASSPRAGTTEAFF
>TRBV2|TRBJ2-7
CASSQGYYEQYF
>TRBV6-2/TRBV6-3|TRBJ1-2
CASSYTPMGSNYGYTF
>TRBV6-1|TRBJ1-1
CASSEDGGLNTEAFF
>TRBV10-2|TRBJ2-7
CASSLTGEEQYF
>TRBV7-9|TRBJ1-6
CASSLALGLNSPLHF
>TRBV19|TRBJ2-1
CASSIVSGESSYNEQFF
>TRBV12-3/TRBV12-4|TRBJ2-2
CASRRGGGDTGELFF
>TRBV4-1|TRBJ1-5
CASSQDQGQGEGPQHF
>TRBV27|TRBJ1-4
CASSFGGSEELFF
>TRBV6-1|TRBJ2-3
CASTWRQQTDTQYF
>TRBV5-1|TRBJ2-5
CASSPDRAQETQYF
>TRBV18|TRBJ1-1
CASSPPDRGAMNTEAFF
>TRBV10-1|TRBJ2-1
CASSVLAGNGLQFF
>TRBV19|TRBJ2-1
CASSTPGCGGAGEQFF
>TRBV12-3/TRBV12-4|TRBJ2-3
CASSLAGPDTQYF
>TRBV7-9|TRBJ2-7
CASSLGLKAYEQYF
>TRBV3-1|TRBJ2-7
CASSPFVDGGVYEQYF